A single sample gave rise to the 14 T cell receptor beta chains below, sequenced in a study of cytomegalovirus exposure and HLA in healthy donors. Some clones are missing from TCRdb's copy, which holds only in-frame ones; the method was immunoSEQ multiplex PCR. Of 150,000 to 200,000 clones listed, 75% to 95% were seen once; the top ten hold approximately 2.9%. Sample: PBMCs. All receptors come from a woman between 18 and 29 years old in good health and CMV-seropositive.

The V call is TRBV28, the J call TRBJ1-1; 7 bases are shared with TRBD1. The CDR3 covers 16 residues. J was trimmed by 0 bases and V by 3 bases; bases with no gene match: 7. Germline values: CDR1 MDHEN, CDR2 SYDVKM. CDR3 in DNA: TGTGCCAGCAGTTTGTTTAACAGGGGCATGAACACTGAAGCTTTCTTT. Translation gives CASSLFNRGMNTEAFF.

This sequence joins TRBV4-1 and TRBJ1-1, with no clear D. V gave up 4 bases and J gave up 8 bases, with 14 bases separating them. Germline-derived CDR1 and CDR2 are MGHRA and YSYEKL. The CDR3 extends over 13 amino acids. For the CDR3, the DNA is TGCGCCAGCAGCCCCATTCACTTTATGGAAGCTTTCTTT. Protein: CASSPIHFMEAFF.

The chain links TRBV7-6 to TRBJ1-3; 8 bases map to TRBD1. V was pared by 5 bases and J by 8 bases, with 5 bases of the junction left unmatched. This CDR3 comprises 13 residues. The germline V gene encodes CDR1 SGHVS and CDR2 FNYEAQ. The CDR3 bases are TGTGCCAGCAGCGCCAACAGGGGGGACACCATATATTTT. Amino acid sequence: CASSANRGDTIYF.

The chain couples TRBV19 to TRBJ1-6; TRBD1 agrees at 8 bases. The ends lost 5 bases at V and 7 bases at J; junction bases unmatched: 4. Germline lookup yields CDR1 LNHDA and CDR2 SQIVND (reference sequence). The CDR3 covers 14 residues. This CDR3 is CASSLDRGNSPLHF. CDR3 nucleotide sequence: TGTGCCAGTAGTCTCGACAGGGGAAATTCACCCCTCCACTTT.

The chain links TRBV5-4 to TRBJ1-2; the D is unclear. Germline CDR1 reads SGHNT; CDR2 reads YYREEE (reference sequence). V lost 2 bases and J lost 4, with 15 bases in between. The CDR3 extends over 15 amino acids. The CDR3 spells CASSLNGDAGYGYTF. The CDR3 nucleotides read TGTGCCAGCAGCTTAAACGGGGATGCCGGCTATGGCTACACCTTC.

This chain joins TRBV5-6 and TRBJ1-2; D is perhaps TRBD1 (6 bases). The V end was cut by 4 bases, the J end by 6 bases, with 28 bases between. Germline lookup yields CDR1 SGHDT and CDR2 YYEEEE. The CDR3 consists of 18 residues. The CDR3: CASSATRKQGHTKHGYTF. As DNA, the CDR3 is TGTGCCAGCAGCGCGACACGGAAACAGGGTCATACGAAACATGGCTACACCTTC. Variable domain in full (rest from reference TRBV5-6 and TRBJ1-2): DAGVTQSPTHLIKTRGQQVTLRCSPKSGHDTVSWYQQALGQGPQFIFQYYEEEERQRGNFPDRFSGHQFPNYSSELNVNALLLGDSALYLCASSATRKQGHTKHGYTFGSGTRLTVV.

This clone is a singleton in its sample. The chain is built from TRBV7-6 and TRBJ2-5; D is possibly TRBD1 (6 bases). Germline V lookup: CDR1 SGHVS, CDR2 FNYEAQ. Trimming cost V 2 bases and J 3 bases, with 19 bases left between them. This CDR3 contains 17 residues. The DNA for the CDR3 is TGTGCCAGCAGCTTAAATCCTCGGACAGTACAGAAAGAGACCCAGTACTTC. This translates into CASSLNPRTVQKETQYF.

This chain uses TRBV11-2 with TRBJ1-2; the D gene is possibly TRBD1 (6 bases). CDR3 length: 16 residues. Germline CDR1 reads SGHAT; CDR2 reads FQNNGV. The V end was cut by 5 bases, the J end by 8 bases, with 24 bases between. CDR3 sequence reads: CASSPSILRDKKGYTF. The CDR3 DNA follows: TGTGCCAGCAGCCCCTCAATCCTTCGGGACAAAAAAGGCTACACCTTC.

This chain links TRBV4-2 with TRBJ1-6, with D possibly TRBD1 on 6 matching bases. The length of the CDR3 is 16 residues. With 0 bases removed from V and 7 bases from J, the gap between germline ends came to 13 bases. Germline loops: CDR1 LGHNA, CDR2 YNFKEQ. This chain's CDR3 is CASSQDLGAGNSPLHF. CDR3 in DNA: TGTGCCAGCAGCCAAGATCTGGGGGCTGGAAATTCACCCCTCCACTTT.

The chain is built from TRBV30 and TRBJ1-2; 12 bases line up with TRBD1. Germline-derived CDR1 and CDR2 are GTSNPN and SVGIG (reference sequence). The CDR3 is 15 amino acids. The junction had 12 bases not matched to a gene; V was cut back by 5 bases and J by 8 bases. CDR3 region: CAWARPGQGARGYTF. CDR3 DNA sequence: TGTGCCTGGGCCCGACCGGGACAGGGGGCGAGGGGCTACACCTTC.

The chain couples TRBV7-9 to TRBJ2-3; 12 nucleotides agree with TRBD2. The CDR3 has 19 amino acids. V gave up 3 bases and J gave up 0 bases; unmatched junction bases: 10. Looked up from germline, CDR1 is SEHNR and CDR2 is FQNEAQ (reference sequence). The CDR3 DNA reads TGTGCCAGCAGCTTCGCAACTAGCGGGAGGCTTTTAAGCACAGATACGCAGTATTTT. Residues: CASSFATSGRLLSTDTQYF.

Only one count was recorded for this clone. The rearrangement uses TRBV6-6 and TRBJ2-7, with 13 bases aligning to TRBD2. Germline loops: CDR1 MNHNY, CDR2 SVGAGI (reference sequence). Germline trimming cut 8 bases from V and 3 bases from J; bases unmatched to any gene: 4. This CDR3 has 14 amino acids. The CDR3 DNA reads TGTGCCAGCCGGACTAGCGGGGGTTTCTACGAGCAGTACTTC. Protein sequence: CASRTSGGFYEQYF.

V and J are TRBV28 and TRBJ1-5; 7 bases fit TRBD1. J was trimmed by 3 bases and V by 4 bases; bases with no gene match: 9. Germline V lookup: CDR1 MDHEN, CDR2 SYDVKM. CDR3 size: 16 residues. CDR3 protein: CASSSGHRGANQPQHF. CDR3 bases: TGTGCCAGCAGTTCCGGACACAGGGGAGCCAATCAGCCCCAGCATTTT. Based on the CDR3 plus reference TRBV28 and TRBJ1-5, the full variable domain is DVKVTQSSRYLVKRTGEKVFLECVQDMDHENMFWYRQDPGLGLRLIYFSYDVKMKEKGDIPEGYSVSREKKERFSLILESASTNQTSMYLCASSSGHRGANQPQHFGDGTRLSIL.

The chain carries TRBV30 and TRBJ2-2; D gene unclear. The CDR3 is made up of 13 amino acids. Trimming cost V 1 base and J 6 bases, with 9 bases left between them. The germline CDR1 and CDR2 sequences are GTSNPN and SVGIG (reference sequence). The CDR3 DNA reads TGTGCCTGGAGTGCCCTCTATTCCGGGGAGCTGTTTTTT. Its protein is CAWSALYSGELFF.